Detailed here is one TCR beta chain. The antigen remains undetermined. Germline lookup yields CDR1 DFQATT and CDR2 SNEGSKA (reference sequence). Trimming cost V 5 bases and J 6 bases; bases outside gene matches: 4. The CDR3 has 14 residues. The source of the sample is a study of T cells in Graves' hyperthyroidism and ophthalmopathy. Study-wide results and caveats: Most clonotypes expanded in thyroid above 0.001 were likewise present in blood.

TCR beta CDR3 regions were amplified from RNA. An initial round of RT-PCR targeting the TCR CDR3 relied on the HTBI primer set. Each CDR3 protein gets one entry after TCRdb re-called the multiplex PCR reads with MiXCR. The sample has about 600,000 distinct CDR3 sequences; about a sixth are singletons. The clonotype comes from a woman aged 40 to 50 with Graves' ophthalmopathy. This chain joins TRBV20-1 and TRBJ2-1; 13 nucleotides line up with TRBD2. The sample consisted of blood. The CDR3 bases are TGCAGTGCTGTGGGACTAGCGGGATCCAATGAGCAGTTCTTC. Its translation is CSAVGLAGSNEQFF.